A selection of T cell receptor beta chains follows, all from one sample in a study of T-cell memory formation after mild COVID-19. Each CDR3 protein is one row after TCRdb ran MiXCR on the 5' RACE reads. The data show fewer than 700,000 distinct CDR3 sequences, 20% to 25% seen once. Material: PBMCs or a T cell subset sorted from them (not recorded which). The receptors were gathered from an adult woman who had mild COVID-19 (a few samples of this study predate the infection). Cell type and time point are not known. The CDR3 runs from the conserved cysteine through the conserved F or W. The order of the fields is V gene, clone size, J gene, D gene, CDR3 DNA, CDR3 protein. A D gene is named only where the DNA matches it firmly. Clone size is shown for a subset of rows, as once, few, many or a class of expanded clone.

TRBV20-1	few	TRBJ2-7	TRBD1	TGCAGTGCTAGAGTGGGACAGGGGATCTACGAGCAGTACTTC	CSARVGQGIYEQYF
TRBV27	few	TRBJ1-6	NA	TGTGCCAGCAGTTGGGAGGGCCCCTATAATTCACCCCTCCACTTT	CASSWEGPYNSPLHF
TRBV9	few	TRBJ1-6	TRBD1	TGTGCCAGCAGCGTAGAAGGGACAGGGGGCAATTCACCCCTCCACTTT	CASSVEGTGGNSPLHF
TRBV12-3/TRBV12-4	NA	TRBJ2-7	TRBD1	TGTGCCAGCAGTACCACAGGGGGCCGGTACGAGCAGTACTTC	CASSTTGGRYEQYF
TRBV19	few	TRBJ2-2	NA	TGTGCCAGTAGTATAGAGACACCTCTGGACACCGGGGAGCTGTTTTTT	CASSIETPLDTGELFF
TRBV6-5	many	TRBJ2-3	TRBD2	TGTGCCAGCAGCCAACTAGCGGGAGGGCCAGATACGCAGTATTTT	CASSQLAGGPDTQYF
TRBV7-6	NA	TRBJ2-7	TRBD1	TGTGCCAGCGGGACAGGGGGCAGGGACGAGCAGTACTTC	CASGTGGRDEQYF
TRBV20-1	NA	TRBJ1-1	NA	TGCAGTGCTAGACTTATTGAAGCTTTCTTT	CSARLIEAFF
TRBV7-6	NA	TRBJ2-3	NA	TGTGCCAGCAGCCCAGAAATGCTAACCGATACGCAGTATTTT	CASSPEMLTDTQYF
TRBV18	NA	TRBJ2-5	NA	TGTGCCAGCACCCACATGATGGGGCGGAGCCAAGAGACCCAGTACTTC	CASTHMMGRSQETQYF
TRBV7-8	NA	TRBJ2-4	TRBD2	TGTGCCAGCAGCTTAGTTCGATCGTTAGGGACTAGCGGCTCCAAAAACATTCAGTACTTC	CASSLVRSLGTSGSKNIQYF
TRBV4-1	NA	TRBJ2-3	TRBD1	TGCGCCAGCAGCCAGGGACAGGGAGGGAATCCTAGCACAGATACGCAGTATTTT	CASSQGQGGNPSTDTQYF
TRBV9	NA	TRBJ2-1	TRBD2	TGTGCCAGCAGCGGTAGCGGGGGGCCGAATCATGAGCAGTTCTTC	CASSGSGGPNHEQFF
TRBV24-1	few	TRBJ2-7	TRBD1	TGTGCCACCAGTGACCCCGGGACAGGGGGCTTCGAGCAGTACTTC	CATSDPGTGGFEQYF
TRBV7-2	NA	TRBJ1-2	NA	TGTGCCAGCAGCTCCGGGGGCGGCAGCTCAAACTATGGCTACACCTTC	CASSSGGGSSNYGYTF
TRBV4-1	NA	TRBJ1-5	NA	TGCGCCAGCAGCCAGGGCCATCGGCAGCCCCAGCATTTT	CASSQGHRQPQHF
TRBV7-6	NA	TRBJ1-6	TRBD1	TGTGCCAGACCAGTTCCGGGACAGGATAATTCACCCCTCCACTTT	CARPVPGQDNSPLHF
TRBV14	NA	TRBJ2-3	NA	TGTGCCAGCAGCCCGCCAACTAGAGTCGGCACAGATACGCAGTATTTT	CASSPPTRVGTDTQYF
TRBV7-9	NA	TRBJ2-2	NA	TGTGCCAGCAGCTTGGGCGCTCAGAGGGAGCTGTTTTTT	CASSLGAQRELFF
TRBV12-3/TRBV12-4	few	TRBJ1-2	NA	TGTGCCAGCAGTTTGTTACCCCAGGAGGCTGGCTACACCTTC	CASSLLPQEAGYTF
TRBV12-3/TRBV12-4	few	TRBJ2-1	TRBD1	TGTGCCAGCAGGCAGGGGGAATTGGGCGTTAATGAGCAGTTCTTC	CASRQGELGVNEQFF
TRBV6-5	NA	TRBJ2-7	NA	TGTGCCAGCAGGGGGTCGTCCCGAGATCGTAAGCAGTACTTC	CASRGSSRDRKQYF
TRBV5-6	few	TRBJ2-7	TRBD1	TGTGCCAGCAGCTTGGCCGGGGCAGGGGGCTTCTACGAGCAGTACTTC	CASSLAGAGGFYEQYF
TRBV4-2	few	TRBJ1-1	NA	TGTGCCAGCAGCCAAGTAAAGGGGCGGACTGAAGCTTTCTTT	CASSQVKGRTEAFF
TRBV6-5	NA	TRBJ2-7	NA	TGTGCCAGCAGTTACTCAGGGACATGGTACGAGCAGTACTTC	CASSYSGTWYEQYF
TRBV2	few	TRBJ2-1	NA	TGTGCCAGCAGTGAACTGGGTGAGCAGTTCTTC	CASSELGEQFF
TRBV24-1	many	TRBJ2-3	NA	TGTGCCACCAGTGATTACACAGATACGCAGTATTTT	CATSDYTDTQYF
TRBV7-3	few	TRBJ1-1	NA	TGTGCCAGCAGCTCCGGGTCGAAAATGACTGAAGCTTTCTTT	CASSSGSKMTEAFF